This T cell receptor beta chain stems from a study of T-cell reconstitution after alpha-beta-depleted transplantation in children. During its preparation, the TCRbeta library received unique molecular identifiers. TCRdb reprocessed the PCR reads with MiXCR, giving one entry per CDR3 protein. The table has 25,000 to 35,000 distinct CDR3 sequences, 5.5% to 8% seen once; the top ten hold roughly 30%. This clonotype was recorded at least ten times. Its antigen is unknown. Germline CDR1 is SGHRS and CDR2 is YFSETQ. The CDR3 length is 16 residues. V lost 1 base, J lost 1 base, and 11 bases lay in between. Notes on the study in general: Expanded clones from the graft, numbering several hundred, reportedly supplied alpha-beta T cells about two months after transplant.

The sequence derives from a child under two years old who had a stem cell transplant for acute myeloid leukemia, so the T cells may come from the graft donor. The input for sequencing was peripheral blood, taken 60 days after TCRalphabeta/CD19-depleted stem cell transplant. This chain connects TRBV5-1 to TRBJ2-2; no reliable D call. CDR3 DNA: TGCGCCAGCAGCTTGCGAGCCAGGCTGAACACCGGGGAGCTGTTTTTT. This encodes CASSLRARLNTGELFF. Based on the CDR3 plus reference TRBV5-1 and TRBJ2-2, the full variable domain is KAGVTQTPRYLIKTRGQQVTLSCSPISGHRSVSWYQQTPGQGLQFLFEYFSETQRNKGNFPGRFSGRQFSNSRSEMNVSTLELGDSALYLCASSLRARLNTGELFFGEGSRLTVL.